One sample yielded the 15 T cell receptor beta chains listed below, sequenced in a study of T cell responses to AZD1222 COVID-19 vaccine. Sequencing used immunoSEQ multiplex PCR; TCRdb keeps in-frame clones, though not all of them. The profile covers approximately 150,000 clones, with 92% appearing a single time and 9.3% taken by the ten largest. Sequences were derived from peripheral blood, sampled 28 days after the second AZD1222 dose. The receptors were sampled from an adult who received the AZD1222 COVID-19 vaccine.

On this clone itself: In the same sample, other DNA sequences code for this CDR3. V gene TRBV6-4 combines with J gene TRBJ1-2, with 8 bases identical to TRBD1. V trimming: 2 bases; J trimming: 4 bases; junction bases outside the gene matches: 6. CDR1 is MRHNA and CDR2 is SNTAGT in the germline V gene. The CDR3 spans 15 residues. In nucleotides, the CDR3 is TGTGCCAGCAGTGACACGGGACAGGCCCTCTATGGCTACACCTTC. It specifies CASSDTGQALYGYTF.

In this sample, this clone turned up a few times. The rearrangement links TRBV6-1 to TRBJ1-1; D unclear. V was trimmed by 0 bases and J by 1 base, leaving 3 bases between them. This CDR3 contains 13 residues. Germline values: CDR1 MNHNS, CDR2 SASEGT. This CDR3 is CASSEAENTEAFF. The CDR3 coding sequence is TGTGCCAGCAGTGAAGCCGAGAACACTGAAGCTTTCTTT.

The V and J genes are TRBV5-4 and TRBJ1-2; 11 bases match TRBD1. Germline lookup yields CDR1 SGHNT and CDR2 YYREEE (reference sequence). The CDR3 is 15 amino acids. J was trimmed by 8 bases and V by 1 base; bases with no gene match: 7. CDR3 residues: CASSLPDRGLRGYTF. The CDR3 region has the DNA TGTGCCAGCAGCTTGCCGGACAGGGGGCTGAGGGGCTACACCTTC.

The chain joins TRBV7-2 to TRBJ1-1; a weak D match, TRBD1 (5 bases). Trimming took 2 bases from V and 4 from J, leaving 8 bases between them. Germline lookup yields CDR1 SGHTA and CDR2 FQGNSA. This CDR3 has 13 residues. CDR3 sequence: CASSLQGSTEAFF. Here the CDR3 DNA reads TGTGCCAGCAGCTTACAGGGTTCCACTGAAGCTTTCTTT.

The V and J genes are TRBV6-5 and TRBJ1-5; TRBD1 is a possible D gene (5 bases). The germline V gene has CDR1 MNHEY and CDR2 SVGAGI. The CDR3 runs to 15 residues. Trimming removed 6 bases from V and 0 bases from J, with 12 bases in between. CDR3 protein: CASSPGQYSNQPQHF. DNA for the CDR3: TGTGCCAGCAGCCCCGGACAATATAGCAATCAGCCCCAGCATTTT.

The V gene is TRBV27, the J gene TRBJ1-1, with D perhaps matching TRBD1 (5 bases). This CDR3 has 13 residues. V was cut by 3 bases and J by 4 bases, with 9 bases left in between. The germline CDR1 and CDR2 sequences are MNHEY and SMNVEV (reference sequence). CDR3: CASSLQGGTEAFF. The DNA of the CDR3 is TGTGCCAGCAGTTTGCAGGGTGGCACTGAAGCTTTCTTT.

CDR3 loop: CSASVATGNTEAFF. In DNA form, the CDR3 reads TGCAGTGCTAGTGTTGCAACAGGGAACACTGAAGCTTTCTTT. The chain joins TRBV20-1 to TRBJ1-1; tentatively, D is TRBD1 (5 bases). This CDR3 has 14 amino acids. V was trimmed by 3 bases and J by 1 base, leaving 12 bases between them. From germline, CDR1 is DFQATT and CDR2 SNEGSKA (reference sequence).

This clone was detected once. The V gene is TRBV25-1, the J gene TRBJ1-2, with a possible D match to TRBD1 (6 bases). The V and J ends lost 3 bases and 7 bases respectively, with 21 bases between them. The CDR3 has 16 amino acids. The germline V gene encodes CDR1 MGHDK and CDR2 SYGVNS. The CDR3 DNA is TGTGCCAGCAGTGAGTGGGGAGGGGGTACCTCTGGTGGCTACACCTTC. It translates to CASSEWGGGTSGGYTF.

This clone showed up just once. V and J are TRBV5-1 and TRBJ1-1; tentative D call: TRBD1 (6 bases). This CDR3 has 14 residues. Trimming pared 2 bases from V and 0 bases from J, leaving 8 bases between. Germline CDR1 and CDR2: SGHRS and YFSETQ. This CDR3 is CASSLQGMNTEAFF. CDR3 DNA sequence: TGCGCCAGCAGCTTACAGGGTATGAACACTGAAGCTTTCTTT.

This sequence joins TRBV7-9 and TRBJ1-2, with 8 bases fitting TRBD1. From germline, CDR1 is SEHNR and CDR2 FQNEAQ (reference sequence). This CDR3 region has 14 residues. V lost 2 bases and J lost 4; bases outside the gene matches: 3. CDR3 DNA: TGTGCCAGCAGCTTACCCCAGGGGGCCTATGGCTACACCTTC. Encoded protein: CASSLPQGAYGYTF.

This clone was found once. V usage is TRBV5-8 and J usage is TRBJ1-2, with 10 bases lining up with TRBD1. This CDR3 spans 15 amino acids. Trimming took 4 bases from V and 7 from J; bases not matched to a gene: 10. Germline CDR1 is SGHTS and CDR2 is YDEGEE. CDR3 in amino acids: CASSPWTGGRSGYTF. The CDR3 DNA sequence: TGTGCCAGCAGCCCCTGGACAGGGGGTCGGAGTGGCTACACCTTC.

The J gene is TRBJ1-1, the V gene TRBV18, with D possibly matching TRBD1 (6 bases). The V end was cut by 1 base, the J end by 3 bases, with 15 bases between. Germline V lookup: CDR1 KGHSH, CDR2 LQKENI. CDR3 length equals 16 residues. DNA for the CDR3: TGTGCCAGCTCACCACAGGAGGGGGGGGTGGACACTGAAGCTTTCTTT. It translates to CASSPQEGGVDTEAFF. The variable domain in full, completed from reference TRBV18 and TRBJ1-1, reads NAGVMQNPRHLVRRRGQEARLRCSPMKGHSHVYWYRQLPEEGLKFMVYLQKENIIDESGMPKERFSAEFPKEGPSILRIQQVVRGDSAAYFCASSPQEGGVDTEAFFGQGTRLTVV.

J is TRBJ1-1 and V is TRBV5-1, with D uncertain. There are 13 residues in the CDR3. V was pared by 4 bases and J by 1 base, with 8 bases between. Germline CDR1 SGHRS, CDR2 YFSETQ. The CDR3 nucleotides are TGCGCCAGCAGCCGTACAGCGAACACTGAAGCTTTCTTT. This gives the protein CASSRTANTEAFF. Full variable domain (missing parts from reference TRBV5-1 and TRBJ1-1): KAGVTQTPRYLIKTRGQQVTLSCSPISGHRSVSWYQQTPGQGLQFLFEYFSETQRNKGNFPGRFSGRQFSNSRSEMNVSTLELGDSALYLCASSRTANTEAFFGQGTRLTVV.

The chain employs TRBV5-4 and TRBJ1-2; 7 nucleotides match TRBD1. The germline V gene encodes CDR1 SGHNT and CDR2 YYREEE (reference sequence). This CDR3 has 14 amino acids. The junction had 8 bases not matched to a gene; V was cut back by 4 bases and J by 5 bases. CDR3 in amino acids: CASSPTGSGYGYTF. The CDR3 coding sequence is TGTGCCAGCAGCCCGACAGGGTCAGGGTATGGCTACACCTTC.

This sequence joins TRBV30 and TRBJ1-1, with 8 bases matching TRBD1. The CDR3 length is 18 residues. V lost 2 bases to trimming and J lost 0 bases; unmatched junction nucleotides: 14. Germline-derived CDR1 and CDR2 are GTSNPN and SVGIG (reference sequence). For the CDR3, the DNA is TGTGCCTGGAGTTCCCCCACACCAGGGGGCGCGGTGAACACTGAAGCTTTCTTT. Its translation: CAWSSPTPGGAVNTEAFF.